The 32 T cell receptor beta chains listed next were all sequenced from one sample in a study of blood T cell repertoires in COVID-19. Clones were sequenced by immunoSEQ multiplex PCR, and TCRdb holds only the in-frame ones, with some missing. The data contain 250,000 or so clones, 70% to 90% of them singletons. Sequenced: PBMCs or T cells enriched from blood (not recorded which). Receptors were obtained from a man aged 50 to 60 who had been exposed to COVID-19.

This rearrangement joins TRBV19 to TRBJ2-2, with D unresolved. The V end was cut by 7 bases, the J end by 2 bases, with 17 bases between. CDR3 size: 16 residues. Germline V lookup: CDR1 LNHDA, CDR2 SQIVND (reference sequence). The CDR3 protein is CASTPVGGFNTGELFF. CDR3 DNA sequence: TGTGCCAGTACCCCAGTTGGCGGCTTCAACACCGGGGAGCTGTTTTTT.

Of note for this clone: The DNA is omitted, as the CDR3 cannot be located on it reliably, and the CDR3 follows TCRdb's listing. This chain connects TRBV27 to TRBJ1-5. Germline V gene data show CDR1 as MNHEY and CDR2 as SMNVEV (reference sequence). The CDR3 sequence runs 16 residues, both termini included. This chain's CDR3 is CASSSSTEVGNQPQHF.

This chain links TRBV5-1 with TRBJ1-1; no reliable D call. Trimming removed 2 bases from V and 5 bases from J, with 13 bases in between. The CDR3 contains 14 residues. CDR1 is SGHRS and CDR2 is YFSETQ in the germline V gene. The CDR3 nucleotides read TGCGCCAGCAGCTTTTTGGGCGCTCAGACTGAAGCTTTCTTT. Translating it yields CASSFLGAQTEAFF.

This chain uses TRBV6-5 with TRBJ2-7; tentative D call: TRBD1 (6 bases). Germline loops: CDR1 MNHEY, CDR2 SVGAGI. CDR3 length equals 15 residues. V was shortened by 0 bases and J by 4 bases, with 13 bases between the two germline ends. The CDR3 is CASSYSGHRGYEQYF. In DNA form, the CDR3 reads TGTGCCAGCAGTTACTCGGGACATAGAGGATACGAGCAGTACTTC.

The genes are TRBV5-4 and TRBJ1-4; no definite D call. Germline-derived CDR1 and CDR2 are SGHNT and YYREEE (reference sequence). CDR3 size: 14 residues. V lost 4 bases to trimming and J lost 11 bases, with 18 bases between them. CDR3 region: CASSLRDGHGKLFF. The CDR3, as DNA: TGTGCCAGCAGCCTTCGGGATGGGCACGGGAAACTGTTTTTT.

The chain employs TRBV5-1 and TRBJ2-7, with 8 bases matching TRBD1. V shed 4 bases, J shed 3 bases, and the junction held 3 bases outside the gene matches. The CDR3 is made up of 13 amino acids. Per the germline V gene, CDR1 is SGHRS and CDR2 is YFSETQ. In DNA form, the CDR3 reads TGCGCCAGCAGCGCCGGGACAGGCTACGAGCAGTACTTC. Translation: CASSAGTGYEQYF.

The rearrangement uses TRBV7-8 and TRBJ2-1; D is possibly TRBD1 (6 bases). The germline CDR1 and CDR2 sequences are SGHVS and FQNEAQ. V lost 5 bases to trimming and J lost 9 bases, with 23 bases between them. The CDR3 has 16 residues. CDR3 residues: CASSLSRGEGYGEQFF. CDR3 coding DNA: TGTGCCAGCAGCCTATCCAGGGGAGAGGGGTACGGTGAGCAGTTCTTC.

The chain uses TRBV4-2 and TRBJ2-2, with 12 bases matching TRBD2. The CDR3 sequence is 15 residues long. The germline V gene has CDR1 LGHNA and CDR2 YNFKEQ. V trimming: 4 bases; J trimming: 6 bases; junction bases outside the gene matches: 3. CDR3 residues: CASSRLAGEAGELFF. CDR3 DNA sequence: TGTGCCAGCAGCCGACTAGCGGGAGAGGCCGGGGAGCTGTTTTTT.

V usage is TRBV5-6 and J usage is TRBJ2-7; D is perhaps TRBD1 (6 bases). This CDR3 contains 14 residues. Germline assignment: CDR1 SGHDT and CDR2 YYEEEE. The V and J ends lost 4 bases and 2 bases respectively, with 13 bases between them. The CDR3 protein is CASSPEGDPYEQYF. CDR3 DNA: TGTGCCAGCAGCCCCGAGGGGGACCCCTACGAGCAGTACTTC.

The rearrangement uses TRBV5-1 and TRBJ1-4; tentatively, D is TRBD1 (6 bases). The V gene's germline CDR1 is SGHRS and CDR2 YFSETQ. V was cut by 4 bases and J by 7 bases, with 14 bases left in between. The CDR3 runs 14 residues. Here the CDR3 reads CASSTTGTPEKLFF. In DNA form, the CDR3 reads TGCGCCAGCAGCACGACCGGGACACCTGAAAAACTGTTTTTT. The complete variable domain, with remaining parts taken from reference TRBV5-1 and TRBJ1-4, reads KAGVTQTPRYLIKTRGQQVTLSCSPISGHRSVSWYQQTPGQGLQFLFEYFSETQRNKGNFPGRFSGRQFSNSRSEMNVSTLELGDSALYLCASSTTGTPEKLFFGSGTQLSVL.

V gene TRBV7-3 combines with J gene TRBJ2-1, with D hard to call. Deletions cut 0 bases from V and 7 bases from J, with 13 bases between. The CDR3 consists of 15 residues. Per germline, CDR1 SGHTA and CDR2 FQGTGA. The CDR3 loop reads CASSLTLVGLNEQFF. The CDR3 DNA is TGTGCCAGCAGCTTAACGTTGGTGGGCCTTAATGAGCAGTTCTTC.

With respect to this clone: The identical CDR3 is also encoded by other nucleotide sequences in the sample. The CDR3 protein is CASSLSTDTQYF. As DNA, the CDR3 is TGTGCCAGCAGCCTCTCCACAGATACGCAGTATTTT. This chain joins TRBV5-4 and TRBJ2-3, with no clear D. Trimming removed 4 bases at V and 2 bases at J, with 5 bases between. Germline CDR1 SGHNT, CDR2 YYREEE (reference sequence). CDR3 length: 12 amino acids.

To note about this clone: The junction does not match germline at one end; this may be a read error. The chain carries TRBV7-7 and TRBJ2-3; TRBD2 aligns across 8 bases. The CDR3 is 16 residues long. The germline V gene has CDR1 SSHAT and CDR2 FNYEAQ (reference sequence). The CDR3 protein is CASSLRPTSGTDTQYF. DNA of the CDR3: TGTGCTAGCAGCTTACGCCCGACTAGCGGCACAGATACGCAGTATTTT.

The V call is TRBV5-1, the J call TRBJ2-1; 9 bases are shared with TRBD2. Germline V lookup: CDR1 SGHRS, CDR2 YFSETQ. With V trimmed by 3 bases and J by 3 bases, 7 bases remained unmatched. The CDR3 is 16 residues long. The CDR3 DNA reads as TGCGCCAGCAGCTCAGGTCCTAGCGGGGTCTACAATGAGCAGTTCTTC. Translating it yields CASSSGPSGVYNEQFF. Full variable domain (missing parts from reference TRBV5-1 and TRBJ2-1): KAGVTQTPRYLIKTRGQQVTLSCSPISGHRSVSWYQQTPGQGLQFLFEYFSETQRNKGNFPGRFSGRQFSNSRSEMNVSTLELGDSALYLCASSSGPSGVYNEQFFGPGTRLTVL.

This clone is a singleton in its sample. The chain has TRBV5-1 and TRBJ2-3; 11 positions match TRBD2. Germline V lookup: CDR1 SGHRS, CDR2 YFSETQ. CDR3 length: 16 residues. With 2 bases clipped from V and 1 base from J, the junction kept 3 bases outside the gene matches. DNA for the CDR3: TGCGCCAGCAGCTTACTAGCGGGAGAGGGCACAGATACGCAGTATTTT. Its protein is CASSLLAGEGTDTQYF.

The V call is TRBV18, the J call TRBJ2-3, with 10 bases identical to TRBD2. V was pared by 3 bases and J by 2 bases, with 2 bases of the junction left unmatched. This CDR3 has 15 amino acids. Per the germline V gene, CDR1 is KGHSH and CDR2 is LQKENI. The CDR3 protein is CASSPGLAPTDTQYF. The CDR3 DNA reads as TGTGCCAGCTCACCGGGACTAGCGCCCACAGATACGCAGTATTTT. Using reference TRBV18 and TRBJ2-3 for the parts outside the CDR3, the full variable domain is NAGVMQNPRHLVRRRGQEARLRCSPMKGHSHVYWYRQLPEEGLKFMVYLQKENIIDESGMPKERFSAEFPKEGPSILRIQQVVRGDSAAYFCASSPGLAPTDTQYFGPGTRLTVL.

As for this clone: This CDR3 is also generated by other DNA sequences in the sample. The V gene is TRBV9, the J gene TRBJ2-5, with D possibly matching TRBD2 (6 bases). Deletions cut 2 bases from V and 4 bases from J, with 6 bases between. The length of the CDR3 is 12 residues. Germline lookup yields CDR1 SGDLS and CDR2 YYNGEE. The CDR3 nucleotides read TGTGCCAGCAGCGTGGGGGGAGAGACCCAGTACTTC. This encodes CASSVGGETQYF.

The chain couples TRBV2 to TRBJ2-1; 12 bases match TRBD2. V gave up 5 bases and J gave up 3 bases; unmatched junction bases: 11. The CDR3 is 18 amino acids. The V gene's germline CDR1 is SNHLY and CDR2 FYNNEI. In nucleotides, the CDR3 is TGTGCCAGCAGTCGGACCTTACTAGCGGGAGGAGGCTACAATGAGCAGTTCTTC. Translated: CASSRTLLAGGGYNEQFF.

This sequence joins TRBV7-9 and TRBJ2-2, with TRBD2 matching over 14 bases. V was clipped by 5 bases and J by 5 bases; unmatched bases: 16. This CDR3 contains 20 residues. CDR1 SEHNR and CDR2 FQNEAQ come from the germline V gene (reference sequence). The CDR3 reads CASSTPLGTSGRKRTGELFF. The CDR3 DNA reads as TGTGCCAGCAGCACCCCCCTCGGGACTAGCGGGAGAAAGCGGACCGGGGAGCTGTTTTTT.

This clone appeared once. Different DNA sequences within this sample yield the same CDR3. The rearrangement links TRBV15 to TRBJ2-5; D is unclear. CDR1 is LNHNV and CDR2 is YYDKDF in the germline V gene (reference sequence). V was clipped by 1 base and J by 1 base, with 4 bases between them. The CDR3 has 13 residues. CDR3 nucleotide sequence: TGTGCCACCAGCAGAGTCTTCCAAGAGACCCAGTACTTC. This encodes CATSRVFQETQYF. Based on the CDR3 plus reference TRBV15 and TRBJ2-5, the full variable domain is DAMVIQNPRYQVTQFGKPVTLSCSQTLNHNVMYWYQQKSSQAPKLLFHYYDKDFNNEADTPDNFQSRRPNTSFCFLDIRSPGLGDTAMYLCATSRVFQETQYFGPGTRLLVL.

The CDR3 is CASSYPTGVDEAFF. CDR3 coding DNA: TGTGCCAGCAGTTACCCTACAGGGGTTGATGAAGCTTTCTTT. The rearrangement joins TRBV6-5 to TRBJ1-1, with 7 bases aligning to TRBD1. There are 14 residues in the CDR3. V lost 2 bases, J lost 7 bases, and 7 bases stayed unmatched. The germline gives CDR1 MNHEY, CDR2 SVGAGI.

Of note for this clone: The sample contains more than one DNA sequence encoding this CDR3. The chain carries TRBV5-1 and TRBJ2-3, with D tentatively TRBD2 (6 bases). The CDR3 is made up of 16 amino acids. Germline CDR1 and CDR2: SGHRS and YFSETQ. V shed 0 bases and J shed 2 bases, with 13 bases lying between them. The CDR3 loop is CASSLGAGGSTDTQYF. In DNA form, the CDR3 reads TGCGCCAGCAGCTTGGGGGCCGGGGGTTCCACAGATACGCAGTATTTT.

This rearrangement joins TRBV19 to TRBJ2-5; 9 bases line up with TRBD1. Germline CDR1 reads LNHDA; CDR2 reads SQIVND (reference sequence). The CDR3 extends over 16 amino acids. Trimming removed 2 bases from V and 5 bases from J; junction bases left unmatched: 9. The CDR3 spells CASSIRSGQGYETQYF. The CDR3 region has the DNA TGTGCCAGTAGTATAAGGTCGGGACAGGGTTACGAGACCCAGTACTTC.

The rearrangement links TRBV9 to TRBJ2-3; TRBD2 agrees at 7 bases. The CDR3 is made up of 15 amino acids. Germline V gene lookup returns CDR1 SGDLS and CDR2 YYNGEE. V shed 2 bases and J 5 bases; nucleotides not matched to a gene: 8. CDR3 nucleotides: TGTGCCAGCAGCGTTTGGCGGGAGCCAAGAGATACGCAGTATTTT. Translation: CASSVWREPRDTQYF. Based on the CDR3 plus reference TRBV9 and TRBJ2-3, the full variable domain is DSGVTQTPKHLITATGQRVTLRCSPRSGDLSVYWYQQSLDQGLQFLIQYYNGEERAKGNILERFSAQQFPDLHSELNLSSLELGDSALYFCASSVWREPRDTQYFGPGTRLTVL.

J is TRBJ2-3 and V is TRBV18; D unresolved. Trimming cost V 3 bases and J 5 bases, with 9 bases left between them. The CDR3 length is 13 residues. Germline V gene sequence: CDR1 KGHSH, CDR2 LQKENI. CDR3 protein: CASSPQLRDTQYF. The CDR3 bases are TGTGCCAGCTCACCTCAATTGAGAGATACGCAGTATTTT.

This clone was observed a handful of times. The chain uses TRBV21-1 and TRBJ2-1; the D call of TRBD1 is as the table states it, not checked on the DNA. TRBV21-1 is a documented pseudogene. The CDR3 loop spans 18 amino acids. The CDR3 is CASGPGHVCPSSYNEQFF. CDR3 in DNA: TGTGCCAGCGGACCGGGACACGTATGCCCGAGCTCCTACAATGAGCAGTTCTTC.

The chain joins TRBV7-9 to TRBJ1-2; D might be TRBD1 (6 bases). Trimming left V 1 base short and J 7 bases short, with 13 bases between. The germline V gene encodes CDR1 SEHNR and CDR2 FQNEAQ (reference sequence). The CDR3 consists of 14 residues. The CDR3 here is CASSLEAGVGGYTF. The CDR3 bases are TGTGCCAGCAGCTTAGAAGCAGGGGTCGGTGGCTACACCTTC. The full variable domain, in which reference TRBV7-9 and TRBJ1-2 provide the parts outside the CDR3, is DTGVSQNPRHKITKRGQNVTFRCDPISEHNRLYWYRQTLGQGPEFLTYFQNEAQLEKSRLLSDRFSAERPKGSFSTLEIQRTEQGDSAMYLCASSLEAGVGGYTFGSGTRLTVV.

The rearrangement links TRBV5-1 to TRBJ1-3; 8 positions agree with TRBD1. Germline V gives CDR1 SGHRS, CDR2 YFSETQ. There are 16 residues in the CDR3. Losses at the gene ends were 0 bases for V and 0 bases for J; bases not matched to a gene: 2. The CDR3 region has the DNA TGCGCCAGCAGCTTGGCCGGGACAGGCTCTGGAAACACCATATATTTT. Its translation is CASSLAGTGSGNTIYF.

V usage is TRBV7-9 and J usage is TRBJ2-3; tentatively, D is TRBD1 (6 bases). The CDR3 has 15 residues. Germline-derived CDR1 and CDR2 are SEHNR and FQNEAQ (reference sequence). Between the trimmed V and J ends, which lost 6 bases and 2 bases, there was a span of 15 bases. CDR3 bases: TGTGCCAGCAGTTATGCGACAGGAGTCACAGATACGCAGTATTTT. Translated: CASSYATGVTDTQYF.

This clone was seen only a few times. J is TRBJ1-4 and V is TRBV5-4; D is ambiguous. Germline V gene data show CDR1 as SGHNT and CDR2 as YYREEE (reference sequence). This CDR3 region has 14 residues. V dropped 4 bases and J dropped 5 bases, with 12 bases sitting between them. The chain's CDR3 is CASSPLGSNEKLFF. The CDR3 DNA follows: TGTGCCAGCAGCCCCCTGGGCTCGAATGAAAAACTGTTTTTT.

This clone has more than one count but fewer than ten. The chain recombines TRBV7-9 with TRBJ2-2; tentative D call: TRBD1 (7 bases). Germline CDR1 reads SEHNR; CDR2 reads FQNEAQ (reference sequence). CDR3 length: 18 residues. The V end lost 5 bases, the J end lost 1 base, and 20 bases lay between the germline ends. In nucleotides, the CDR3 is TGTGCCAGCAGCCCGCGGGACGGGACAGATAAGAACACCGGGGAGCTGTTTTTT. It specifies CASSPRDGTDKNTGELFF. Drawing the rest from reference TRBV7-9 and TRBJ2-2, the complete variable domain is DTGVSQNPRHKITKRGQNVTFRCDPISEHNRLYWYRQTLGQGPEFLTYFQNEAQLEKSRLLSDRFSAERPKGSFSTLEIQRTEQGDSAMYLCASSPRDGTDKNTGELFFGEGSRLTVL.

The rearrangement uses TRBV7-2 and TRBJ2-2, with D possibly matching TRBD1 (6 bases). V was clipped by 5 bases and J by 3 bases, with 13 bases between them. From germline, CDR1 is SGHTA and CDR2 FQGNSA. The length of the CDR3 is 15 residues. In DNA, the CDR3 is TGTGCCAGCAGCAACCGGGACACCTACACCGGGGAGCTGTTTTTT. Its protein product is CASSNRDTYTGELFF.